This T cell receptor beta chain was sequenced in a study of CD8 T cells in Susac syndrome. An amount of RNA that ranged from about 0.45 to 1 ug was reverse transcribed with random hexamers. Amplification of TCR beta CDR3 spanned 54 Vbeta and 13 Jbeta via immunoSEQ multiplex PCR. TCRdb fed the immunoSEQ multiplex PCR reads into MiXCR, producing one record per CDR3 protein. Altogether 160,000 or so distinct CDR3 sequences are present, under 95% being singletons, with the ten largest covering approximately 0.082%. The authors sequenced TCR beta from blood CD8+ and CD4+ T cells. V was shortened by 3 bases and J by 4 bases, with 9 bases between the two germline ends. Per germline, CDR1 MNHEY and CDR2 SMNVEV (reference sequence). The CDR3 sequence is 14 residues long.

The specimen sequenced was CD4+ T cells from PBMCs. The TCR was taken from a human donor in good health. The J gene is TRBJ1-4, the V gene TRBV27; D is undetermined. The chain's CDR3 is CASSLSPINEKLFF. The DNA for the CDR3 is TGTGCCAGCAGTTTGTCCCCGATTAATGAAAAACTGTTTTTT. Using reference TRBV27 and TRBJ1-4 for the parts outside the CDR3, the full variable domain is EAQVTQNPRYLITVTGKKLTVTCSQNMNHEYMSWYRQDPGLGLRQIYYSMNVEVTDKGDVPEGYKVSRKEKRNFPLILESPSPNQTSLYFCASSLSPINEKLFFGSGTQLSVL.